This TCR beta chain was identified during a study of cytomegalovirus exposure and HLA in healthy donors. This PCR relied on a set of 60 Vbeta primers and 13 Jbeta primers. Here immunoSEQ multiplex PCR was the method, and the copy in TCRdb shows in-frame clones only, minus some. Of 130,000 or so clones listed, over 70% are singletons. The ends were cut back, 0 bases at V and 11 bases at J, with 9 bases in the middle. Germline V gene sequence: CDR1 SGHNT, CDR2 YYREEE (reference sequence). This CDR3 contains 12 residues. The chain uses TRBV5-4 and TRBJ1-5; no definite D call. The source of this sequence is a woman under 30 in good health and CMV-seronegative. The material sequenced was PBMCs. The CDR3 reads CASSLGPGAQHF. In DNA, the CDR3 is TGTGCCAGCAGCTTGGGACCCGGAGCCCAGCATTTT.